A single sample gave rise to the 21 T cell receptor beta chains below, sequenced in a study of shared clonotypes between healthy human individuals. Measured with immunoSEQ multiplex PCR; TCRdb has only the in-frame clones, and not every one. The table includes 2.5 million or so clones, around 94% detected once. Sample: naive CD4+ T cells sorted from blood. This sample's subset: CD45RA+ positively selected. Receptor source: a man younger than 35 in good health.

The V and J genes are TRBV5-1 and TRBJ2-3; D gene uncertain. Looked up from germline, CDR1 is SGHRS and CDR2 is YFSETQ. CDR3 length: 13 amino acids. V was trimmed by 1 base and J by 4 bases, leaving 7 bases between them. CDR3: CASSLRRADTQYF. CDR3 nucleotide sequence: TGCGCCAGCAGCTTGCGGAGAGCAGATACGCAGTATTTT.

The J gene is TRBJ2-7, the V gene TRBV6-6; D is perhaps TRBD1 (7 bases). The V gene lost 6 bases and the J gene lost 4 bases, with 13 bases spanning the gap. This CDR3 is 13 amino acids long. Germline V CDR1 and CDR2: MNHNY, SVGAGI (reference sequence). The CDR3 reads CASSRGAQYEQYF. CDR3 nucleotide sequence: TGTGCCAGCAGCAGGGGGGCACAATACGAGCAGTACTTC.

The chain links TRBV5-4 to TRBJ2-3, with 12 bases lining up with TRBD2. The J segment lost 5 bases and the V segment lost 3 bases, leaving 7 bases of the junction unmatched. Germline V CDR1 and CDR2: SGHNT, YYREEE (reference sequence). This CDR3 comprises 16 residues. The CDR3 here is CASSSISSGGEDTQYF. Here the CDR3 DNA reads TGTGCCAGCAGCTCGATATCTAGCGGGGGGGAAGATACGCAGTATTTT.

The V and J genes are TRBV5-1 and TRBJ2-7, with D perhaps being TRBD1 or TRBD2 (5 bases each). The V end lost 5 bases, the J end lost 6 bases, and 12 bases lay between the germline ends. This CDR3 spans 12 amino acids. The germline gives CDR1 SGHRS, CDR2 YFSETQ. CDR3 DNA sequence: TGCGCCAGCAGTGGGGGTTTGAGCGAGCAGTACTTC. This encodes CASSGGLSEQYF.

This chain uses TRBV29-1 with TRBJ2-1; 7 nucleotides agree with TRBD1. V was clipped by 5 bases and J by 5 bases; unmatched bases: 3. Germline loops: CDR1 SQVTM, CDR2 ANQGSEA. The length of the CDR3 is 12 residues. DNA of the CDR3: TGCAGCGTTTTGGACAGGAACAATGAGCAGTTCTTC. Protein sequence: CSVLDRNNEQFF.

CDR3 sequence reads: CASSFLTFDNEQFF. The DNA for the CDR3 is TGTGCCAGCAGTTTTTTGACATTTGACAATGAGCAGTTCTTC. V usage is TRBV6-6 and J usage is TRBJ2-1; no firm D call. Germline V CDR1 and CDR2: MNHNY, SVGAGI (reference sequence). CDR3 size: 14 residues. V shed 4 bases and J shed 5 bases, with 12 bases lying between them.

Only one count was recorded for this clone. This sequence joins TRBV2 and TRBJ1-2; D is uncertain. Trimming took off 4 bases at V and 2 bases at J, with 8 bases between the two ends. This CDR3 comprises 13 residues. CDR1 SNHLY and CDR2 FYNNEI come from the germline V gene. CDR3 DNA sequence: TGTGCCAGCAGTGTTCGGGGAAACTATGGCTACACCTTC. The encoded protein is CASSVRGNYGYTF.

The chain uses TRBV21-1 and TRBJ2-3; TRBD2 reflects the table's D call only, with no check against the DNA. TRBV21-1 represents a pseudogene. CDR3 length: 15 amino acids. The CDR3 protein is CASKGSGRVTDTQYF. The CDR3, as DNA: TGTGCCAGCAAAGGTAGCGGGAGGGTCACAGATACGCAGTATTTT.

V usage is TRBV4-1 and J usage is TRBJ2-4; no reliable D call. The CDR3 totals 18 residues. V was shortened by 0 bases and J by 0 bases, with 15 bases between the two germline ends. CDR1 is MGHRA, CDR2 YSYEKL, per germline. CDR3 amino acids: CASSQDLTQSLAKNIQYF. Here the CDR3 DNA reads TGCGCCAGCAGCCAAGATTTAACACAGAGCTTAGCCAAAAACATTCAGTACTTC.

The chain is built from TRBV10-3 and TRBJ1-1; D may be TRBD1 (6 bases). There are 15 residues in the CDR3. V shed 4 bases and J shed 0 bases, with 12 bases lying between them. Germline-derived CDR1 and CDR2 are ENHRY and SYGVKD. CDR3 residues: CAISATQGMNTEAFF. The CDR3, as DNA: TGTGCCATCAGTGCTACTCAGGGGATGAACACTGAAGCTTTCTTT.

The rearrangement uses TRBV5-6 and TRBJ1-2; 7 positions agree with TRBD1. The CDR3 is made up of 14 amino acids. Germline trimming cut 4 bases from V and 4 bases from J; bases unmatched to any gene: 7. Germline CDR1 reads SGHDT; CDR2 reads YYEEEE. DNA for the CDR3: TGTGCCAGCAGCCCGGGGGACAGTATCTATGGCTACACCTTC. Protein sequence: CASSPGDSIYGYTF.

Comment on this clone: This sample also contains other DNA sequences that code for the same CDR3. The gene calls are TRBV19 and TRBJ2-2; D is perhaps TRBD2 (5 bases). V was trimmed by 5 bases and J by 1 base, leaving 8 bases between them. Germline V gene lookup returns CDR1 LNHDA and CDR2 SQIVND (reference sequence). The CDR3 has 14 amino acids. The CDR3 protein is CASSSGKNTGELFF. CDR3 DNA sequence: TGTGCCAGTAGTTCGGGGAAGAACACCGGGGAGCTGTTTTTT.

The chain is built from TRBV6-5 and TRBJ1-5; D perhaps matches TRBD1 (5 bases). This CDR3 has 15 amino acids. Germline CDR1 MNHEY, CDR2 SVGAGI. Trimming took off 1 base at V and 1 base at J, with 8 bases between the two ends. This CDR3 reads CASSYLRQSNQPQHF. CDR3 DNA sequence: TGTGCCAGCAGTTACTTAAGACAGAGCAATCAGCCCCAGCATTTT.

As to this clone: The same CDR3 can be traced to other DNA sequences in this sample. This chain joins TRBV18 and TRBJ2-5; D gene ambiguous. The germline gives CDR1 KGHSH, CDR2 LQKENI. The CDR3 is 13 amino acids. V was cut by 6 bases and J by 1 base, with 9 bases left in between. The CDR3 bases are TGTGCCAGCTCGCAAACGCTCCAAGAGACCCAGTACTTC. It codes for CASSQTLQETQYF.

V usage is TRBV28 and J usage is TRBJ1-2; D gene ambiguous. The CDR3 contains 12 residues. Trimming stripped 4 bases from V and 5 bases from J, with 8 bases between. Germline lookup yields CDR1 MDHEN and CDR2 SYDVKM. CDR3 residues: CASSSGLYGYTF. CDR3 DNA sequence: TGTGCCAGCAGTTCAGGACTGTATGGCTACACCTTC.

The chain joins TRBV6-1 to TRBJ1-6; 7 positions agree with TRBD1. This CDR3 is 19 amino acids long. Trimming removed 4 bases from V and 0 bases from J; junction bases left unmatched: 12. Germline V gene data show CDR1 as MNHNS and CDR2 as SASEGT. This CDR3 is CASSATGFGSSSYNSPLHF. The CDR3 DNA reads TGTGCCAGCAGTGCGACAGGGTTCGGTTCCAGCTCCTATAATTCACCCCTCCACTTT.

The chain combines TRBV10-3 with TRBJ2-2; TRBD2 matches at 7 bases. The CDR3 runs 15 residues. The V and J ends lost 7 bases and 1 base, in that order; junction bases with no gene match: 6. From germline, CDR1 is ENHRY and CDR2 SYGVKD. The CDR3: CAITPSGENTGELFF. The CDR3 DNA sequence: TGTGCCATCACCCCTAGCGGTGAGAACACCGGGGAGCTGTTTTTT.

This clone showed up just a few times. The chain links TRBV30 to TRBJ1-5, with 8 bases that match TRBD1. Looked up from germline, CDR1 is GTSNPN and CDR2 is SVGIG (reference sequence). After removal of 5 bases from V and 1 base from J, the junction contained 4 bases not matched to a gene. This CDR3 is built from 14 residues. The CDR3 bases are TGTGCCTGGGCACAGGGGGGGAGCAATCAGCCCCAGCATTTT. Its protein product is CAWAQGGSNQPQHF. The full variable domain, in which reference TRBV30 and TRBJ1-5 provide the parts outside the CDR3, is SQTIHQWPATLVQPVGSPLSLECTVEGTSNPNLYWYRQAAGRGLQLLFYSVGIGQISSEVPQNLSASRPQDRQFILSSKKLLLSDSGFYLCAWAQGGSNQPQHFGDGTRLSIL.

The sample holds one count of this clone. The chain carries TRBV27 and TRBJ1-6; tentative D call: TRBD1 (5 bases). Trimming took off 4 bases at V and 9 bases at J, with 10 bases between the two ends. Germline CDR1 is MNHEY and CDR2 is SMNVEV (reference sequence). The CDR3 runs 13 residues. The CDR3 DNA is TGTGCCAGCAGTTCCCGGGACTTTTCACCCCTCCACTTT. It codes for CASSSRDFSPLHF.

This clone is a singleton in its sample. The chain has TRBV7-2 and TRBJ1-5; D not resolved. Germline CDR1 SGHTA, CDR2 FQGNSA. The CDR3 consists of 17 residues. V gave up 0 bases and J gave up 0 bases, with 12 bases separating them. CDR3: CASSLAWSANSNQPQHF. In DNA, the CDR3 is TGTGCCAGCAGCTTAGCGTGGTCAGCGAATAGCAATCAGCCCCAGCATTTT.

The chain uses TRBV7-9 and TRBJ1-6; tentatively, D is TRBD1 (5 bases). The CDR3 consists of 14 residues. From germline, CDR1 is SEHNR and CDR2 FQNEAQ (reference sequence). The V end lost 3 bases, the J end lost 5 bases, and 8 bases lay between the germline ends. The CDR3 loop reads CASSFGGDNSPLHF. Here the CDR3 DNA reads TGTGCCAGCAGCTTTGGAGGGGATAATTCACCCCTCCACTTT.